The clone carrying this T cell receptor (beta chain) has a handful of counts. As yet, its antigen is unknown. Unique molecular identifier tags were affixed to discrete cDNA molecules. MiXCR, applied by TCRdb to the 5' RACE reads, yields one record per CDR3 protein. The repertoire includes about 83,000 distinct CDR3 sequences, over 9% of them detected once, and over 6.5% sits in the top ten. The CDR3 contains 16 residues. The germline gives CDR1 MNHEY, CDR2 SVGAGI. V dropped 6 bases and J dropped 2 bases, with 17 bases sitting between them. These data originate in a study of early T cells in non-severe SARS-CoV-2 infection. Study conclusions and caveats: VDJdb matches were skewed toward anti-spike CD8 T cell responses.

Sequenced material: whole blood. The chain uses TRBV6-5 and TRBJ2-1; maybe TRBD2 (6 bases). This TCR derives from an adult who was a healthcare worker with PCR-confirmed SARS-CoV-2 infection or an uninfected control (not recorded which). CDR3 nucleotide sequence: TGTGCCAGCAGAGGTCTGGGGGGAGTCACCTACAATGAGCAGTTCTTC. It yields the protein CASRGLGGVTYNEQFF.